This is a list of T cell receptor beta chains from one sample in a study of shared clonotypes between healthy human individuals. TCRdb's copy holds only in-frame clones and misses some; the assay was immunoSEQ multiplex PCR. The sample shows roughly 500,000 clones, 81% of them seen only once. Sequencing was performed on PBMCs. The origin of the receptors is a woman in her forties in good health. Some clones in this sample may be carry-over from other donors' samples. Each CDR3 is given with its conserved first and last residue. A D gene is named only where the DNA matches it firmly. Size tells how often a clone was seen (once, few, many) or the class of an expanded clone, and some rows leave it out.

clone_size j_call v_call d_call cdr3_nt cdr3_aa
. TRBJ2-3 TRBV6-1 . TGTGCCAGCACTCCAGTTGGGGCTAGCACAGATACGCAGTATTTT CASTPVGASTDTQYF
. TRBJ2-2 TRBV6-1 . TGTGCCAGCACGGGAAGGAGTTATACCGGGGAGCTGTTTTTT CASTGRSYTGELFF
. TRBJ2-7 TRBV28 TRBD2 TGTGCCAGCCAGGCGGGAGGACAATACGAGCAGTACTTC CASQAGGQYEQYF
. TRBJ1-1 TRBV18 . TGTGCCAGCTCACCACAGGGAGGGGAGAACACTGAAGCTTTCTTT CASSPQGGENTEAFF
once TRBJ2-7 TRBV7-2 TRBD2 TGTGCCAGCAGCTTTGGTAGCCCGGGCAACGGGGGGGAGCAGTACTTC CASSFGSPGNGGEQYF
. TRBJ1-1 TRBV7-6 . TGTGCCAGCAGCTCCAAGCTGGCTAGTGCTGAAGCTTTCTTT CASSSKLASAEAFF
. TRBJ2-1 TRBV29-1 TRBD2 TGCAGCGTTGATATGGCGGGAGGGGGAAATGAGCAGTTCTTC CSVDMAGGGNEQFF
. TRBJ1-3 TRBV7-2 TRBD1 TGTGCCAGCAGCATTCTGGGACAGCCTGGAAACACCATATATTTT CASSILGQPGNTIYF
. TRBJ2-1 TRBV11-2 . TGTGCCACCTCATCTGGACTACGGCAGTTCTTC CATSSGLRQFF
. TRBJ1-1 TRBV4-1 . TGCGCCAGCAGCACAGCGACTGGGATCAACACTGAAGCTTTCTTT CASSTATGINTEAFF
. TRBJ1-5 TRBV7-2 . TGTGCCAGCAGCCCGGGACCCTCGGCCTCCCAGCATTTT CASSPGPSASQHF
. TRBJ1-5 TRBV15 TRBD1 TGTGCCACCAGCGAGACAGGGAATCAGCCCCAGCATTTT CATSETGNQPQHF
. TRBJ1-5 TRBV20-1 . TGCAGTCACCCTAGGGTAGTACCCCAGCATTTT CSHPRVVPQHF
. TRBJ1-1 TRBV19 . TGTGCCAGTAGTATAAGGGGGACCCCCACTGAAGCTTTCTTT CASSIRGTPTEAFF
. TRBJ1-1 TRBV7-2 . TGTGCCAGCAGCTTAGAATTCGGGGCAAGGAAAACTGAAGCTTTCTTT CASSLEFGARKTEAFF
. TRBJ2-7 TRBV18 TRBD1 TGTGCCAGCTCACCATCAAGACAGGGGGCCTACGAGCAGTACTTC CASSPSRQGAYEQYF
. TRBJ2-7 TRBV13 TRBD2 TGTGCCAGCAGCCCAGGGGCCGGACTAGCGACGTCCTACGAGCAGTACTTC CASSPGAGLATSYEQYF
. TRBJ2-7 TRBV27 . TGTGCCAGCAGTATAGGAGGCCGACTCTACGAGCAGTACTTC CASSIGGRLYEQYF
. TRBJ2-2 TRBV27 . TGTGCCAGCAGTTCCCCGGGGGTTACGAACACCGGGGAGCTGTTTTTT CASSSPGVTNTGELFF
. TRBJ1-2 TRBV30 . TGTGCCTGGAGTAGAGGGGCCGGTGACTATGGCTACACCTTC CAWSRGAGDYGYTF
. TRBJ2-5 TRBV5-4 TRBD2 TGTGCCAGCAGCTTTCGACTAGCGAACCAAGAGACCCAGTACTTC CASSFRLANQETQYF
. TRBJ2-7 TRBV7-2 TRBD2 TGTGCCAGCAGCTTCCCCAGGCTAGCGGGAGGTGTAGTCTACGAGCAGTACTTC CASSFPRLAGGVVYEQYF
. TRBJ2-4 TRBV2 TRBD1 TGTGCCAGCAGTACAACGACAGGGGGAGTAAACATTCAGTACTTC CASSTTTGGVNIQYF
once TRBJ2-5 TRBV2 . TGTGCCAGTTCCGGGCTAGCGAGTGTAGGGGAGACCCAGTACTTC CASSGLASVGETQYF
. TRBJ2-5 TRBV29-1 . TGCAGCGTTGAAGGGCCGGGAAAAGAGACCCAGTACTTC CSVEGPGKETQYF
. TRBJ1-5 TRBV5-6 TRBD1 TGTGCCAGCAGCTTGGACAGGGGGCAGCCCCAGCATTTT CASSLDRGQPQHF
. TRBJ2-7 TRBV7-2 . TGTGCCAGCAGGCTAGCACGCGAGCAGTACTTC CASRLAREQYF
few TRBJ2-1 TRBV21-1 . TGTGCCAGCAGCAAAGCCGGGCAGCGGGGGGTCTACAATGAGCAGTTCTTC CASSKAGQRGVYNEQFF
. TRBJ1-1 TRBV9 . TGTGCCAGCAGCGGGGGGAGGCCGAACACTGAAGCTTTCTTT CASSGGRPNTEAFF
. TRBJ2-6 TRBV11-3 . TGTGCCAGCAGCTTAGGACAGTCTCGTGGGGCCAACGTCCTGACTTTC CASSLGQSRGANVLTF
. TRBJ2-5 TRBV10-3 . TGTGCCATCAGTGAGCGACCGGTGCGAGAGACCCAGTACTTC CAISERPVRETQYF
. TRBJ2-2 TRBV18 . TGTGCCAGCTCACTCGGTACGAACACCGGGGAGCTGTTTTTT CASSLGTNTGELFF
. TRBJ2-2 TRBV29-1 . TGCAGCGTGGAAACGGGGGGCTGGAGCACCGGGGAGCTGTTTTTT CSVETGGWSTGELFF
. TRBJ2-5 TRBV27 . TGTGCCAGCAGCTGGGCCCCCTCAGAGACCCAGTACTTC CASSWAPSETQYF
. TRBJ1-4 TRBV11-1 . TGTGCCAGCAGCCTATGGGCAGGGAATGAAAAACTGTTTTTT CASSLWAGNEKLFF
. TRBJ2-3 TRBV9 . TGTGCCAGCAGCGTACGAGCAGATACGCAGTATTTT CASSVRADTQYF
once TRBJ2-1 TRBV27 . TGTGCCAGCAGTTTTAGTTTCTCCCACAATGAGCAGTTCTTC CASSFSFSHNEQFF
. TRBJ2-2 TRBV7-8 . TGTGCCAGCAGCTTGACCTACACCGGGGAGCTGTTTTTT CASSLTYTGELFF
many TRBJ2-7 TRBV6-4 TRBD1 TGTGCCAGCAGTGCATCGCAGGGGGCTAGCGAGCAGTACTTC CASSASQGASEQYF
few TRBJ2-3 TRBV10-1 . TGCGCCAGCAGTGAGTCGACTAGGCCCGATACGCAGTATTTT CASSESTRPDTQYF
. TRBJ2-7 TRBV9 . TGTGCCAGCTGCAGGATCCGGACACACGAACCCTACGAGCAGTACTTC CASCRIRTHEPYEQYF
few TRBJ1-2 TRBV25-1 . TGTGCCAGCAGTGAGGCAGGTCGCCTCTATGGCTACACCTTC CASSEAGRLYGYTF
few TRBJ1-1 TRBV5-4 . TGTGCCAGCAGCCCTGGTGGGGGCTTGGATATTGAAGCTTTCTTT CASSPGGGLDIEAFF
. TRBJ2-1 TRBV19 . TGTGCCAGTAGTACTAGCAGGTACAATGAGCAGTTCTTC CASSTSRYNEQFF
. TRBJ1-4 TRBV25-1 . TGTGCCAGCAAGCATACCCAAGCAACTAATGAAAAACTGTTTTTT CASKHTQATNEKLFF
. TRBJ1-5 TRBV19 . TGTGCCAGCCCCGTCCCCCGGAAGTATAGCAATCAGCCCCAGCATTTT CASPVPRKYSNQPQHF
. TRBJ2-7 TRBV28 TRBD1 TGTGCCAGCAGTTGGGACAGGTACGAGCAGTACTTC CASSWDRYEQYF
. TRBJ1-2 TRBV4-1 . TGCGCCAGCAGCCAAGATCTAGTCAGGATTAACTATGGCTACACCTTC CASSQDLVRINYGYTF
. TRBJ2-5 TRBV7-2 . TGTGCCAGCAGCTTCTCTGGCGGGAAAGGAGAGACCCAGTACTTC CASSFSGGKGETQYF
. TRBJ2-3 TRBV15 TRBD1 TGTGCCACCAGCAGAGATTCCGGGACAGGCACAGATACGCAGTATTTT CATSRDSGTGTDTQYF
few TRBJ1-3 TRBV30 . TGTGCCTGGAGGTTGGAAAACACCATATATTTT CAWRLENTIYF
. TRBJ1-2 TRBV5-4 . TGTGCCAGCAGCTTGGAGTTTTCCTATGGCTACACCTTC CASSLEFSYGYTF
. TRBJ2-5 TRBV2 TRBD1 TGTGCCAGTACAGGGGAACGGGAGACCCAGTACTTC CASTGERETQYF
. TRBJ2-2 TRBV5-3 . TGTGCCAGAACGGACCGGGGCAGCCTTAACACCGGGGAGCTGTTTTTT CARTDRGSLNTGELFF
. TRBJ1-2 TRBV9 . TGTGCCAGCAGCGAGTCGGGGGGAGGCTATGGCTACACCTTC CASSESGGGYGYTF
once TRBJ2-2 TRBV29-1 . TGCAGCGCGGGGGAGAACACCGGGGAGCTGTTTTTT CSAGENTGELFF
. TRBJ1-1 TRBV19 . TGTGCCAGTAGTATGCGGGCCCTAGAGAGCACTGAAGCTTTCTTT CASSMRALESTEAFF